Listed below are T cell receptor beta chains from one sample, sequenced in a study of OX40 agonist ivuxolimab in advanced cancers. Some clones are missing from TCRdb's copy, which holds only in-frame ones; the method was immunoSEQ multiplex PCR. The data contain over 50,000 clones, 85% to 95% of them singletons. The source was CD4+ or CD8+ T cells sorted from blood, collected in a trial of the OX40 agonist ivuxolimab. The receptor set was obtained from an adult with an advanced solid tumor such as melanoma, head and neck, liver or kidney cancer. Each CDR3 is given with its conserved first and last residue. Each record gives: clone size, D gene, J gene, V gene, CDR3 length, CDR3 DNA, CDR3 protein. The D gene is left open where the match is weak. Clone size appears in some rows only: once, few, many, or a class for an expanded clone.

>-|-|TRBJ2-3|TRBV5-8|15
TGTGCCAGCAGCCCCGGTGACGCGAGCACAGATACGCAGTATTTT
CASSPGDASTDTQYF
>-|TRBD2|TRBJ2-7|TRBV5-1|15
TGCGCCAGCGGCTCGCTTGCGGGAGGGCCCTACGAGCAGTACTTC
CASGSLAGGPYEQYF
>-|-|TRBJ2-7|TRBV7-8|15
TGTGCCAGCAGCTTATTAGGCAGGGGAGACTACGAGCAGTACTTC
CASSLLGRGDYEQYF
>-|-|TRBJ2-5|TRBV15|16
TGTGCCACCAGCAGAGAGTCAGGATCAACTCAAGAGACCCAGTACTTC
CATSRESGSTQETQYF
>-|TRBD1|TRBJ1-6|TRBV10-1|14
TGCGCCAGCAGTGACGACAGGGGTTACTCACCCCTCCACTTT
CASSDDRGYSPLHF
>-|TRBD2|TRBJ2-5|TRBV14|14
TGTGCCAGCAGCCAAGCGGCGGGAGTGGAGACCCAGTACTTC
CASSQAAGVETQYF
>-|-|TRBJ2-7|TRBV5-6|15
TGTGCCAGCAGCTTGGGAGAGGGATGGTTTGACGAGCAGTACTTC
CASSLGEGWFDEQYF
>-|-|TRBJ1-2|TRBV6-1|11
TGTGCCAGCAGTGAATTACCTGGCTACACCTTC
CASSELPGYTF
>-|-|TRBJ2-1|TRBV28|12
TGTGCCAGCAGTTTAGGCCGGAATGAGCAGTTCTTC
CASSLGRNEQFF
>once|-|TRBJ1-1|TRBV7-9|16
TGTGCCAGCAGCTTATTCGCAGGGGTACGGGACACTGAAGCTTTCTTT
CASSLFAGVRDTEAFF
>-|-|TRBJ1-3|TRBV9|13
TGTGCCAGCAGCCCCGTTAATGAGGACACCATATATTTT
CASSPVNEDTIYF
>-|TRBD2|TRBJ2-1|TRBV28|14
TGTGCCAGCAGCCCTAGCGGCTTCTACAATGAGCAGTTCTTC
CASSPSGFYNEQFF
>-|-|TRBJ2-7|TRBV11-3|14
TGTGCCAGCAGCTTAGGAGGGGCAGTCTACGAGCAGTACTTC
CASSLGGAVYEQYF
>-|TRBD1|TRBJ2-3|TRBV29-1|15
TGCAGCGTTGAGACAGGGGGCGTTGGTTCAGATACGCAGTATTTT
CSVETGGVGSDTQYF
>-|-|TRBJ1-5|TRBV5-5|15
TGTGCCAGCAGCTATAAAATTGACAGTACTCAGCCCCAGCATTTT
CASSYKIDSTQPQHF
>-|TRBD1|TRBJ2-1|TRBV5-1|17
TGCGCCAGCAGCCATGGACAGGGACAGACGGTCTGGGGTGAGCAGTTCTTC
CASSHGQGQTVWGEQFF
>-|-|TRBJ1-1|TRBV7-6|14
TGTGCCAGCAGCTTAGAGGCAGGGGAGGCGAAAGCTTTCTTT
CASSLEAGEAKAFF
>once|-|TRBJ2-4|TRBV28|14
TGTGCCAGCAGTTTAGGACTAGCCAAAAACATTCAGTACTTC
CASSLGLAKNIQYF
>-|TRBD2|TRBJ2-1|TRBV4-1|16
TGCGCCAGCAGCCAAGCATCGACTAGCGGCTACAATGAGCAGTTCTTC
CASSQASTSGYNEQFF
>-|-|TRBJ2-5|TRBV2|13
TGTGCCAGCAGAACCGGGGTGCCAGGGACCCAGTACTTC
CASRTGVPGTQYF
>-|TRBD2|TRBJ2-7|TRBV4-2|16
TGTGCCAGCAGCCAGTTTGGGACTAGCGGGCCACCCGAGCAGTACTTC
CASSQFGTSGPPEQYF
>once|-|TRBJ2-3|TRBV6-6|12
TGTGCCAGCAGTTCGGTCACAGATACGCAGTATTTT
CASSSVTDTQYF
>-|TRBD2|TRBJ2-1|TRBV5-4|15
TGTGCCAGCAGCTCAGCGGGAGTGTCTGTCCATGAGCAGTTCTTC
CASSSAGVSVHEQFF
>-|-|TRBJ2-7|TRBV27|13
TGTGCCAGCACCCCCCAAGGGGCTCTCGAGCAGTACTTC
CASTPQGALEQYF
>-|-|TRBJ2-1|TRBV29-1|12
TGCAGCGTCCGGACAATGGGGGGTGAGCAGTTCTTC
CSVRTMGGEQFF
>-|-|TRBJ2-2|TRBV27|13
TGTGCCAGCAGTTTCGGGCCACCCGGGGAGCTGTTTTTT
CASSFGPPGELFF
>-|-|TRBJ2-5|TRBV30|11
TGTGCCTGGAGCAACCAAGAGACCCAGTACTTC
CAWSNQETQYF
>-|TRBD1|TRBJ2-7|TRBV11-2|14
TGTGCCAGCAGCTTAGGGGACAGGGGTCGCGAGCAGTACTTC
CASSLGDRGREQYF
>-|-|TRBJ2-1|TRBV6-5|12
TGTGCCAGCACCGGGGCGGGAAGGGAGCAGTTCTTC
CASTGAGREQFF
>-|-|TRBJ1-2|TRBV6-1|11
TGTGCTATCAGGGGATACGATGGCTACACCTTC
CAIRGYDGYTF
>-|TRBD1|TRBJ1-2|TRBV5-6|13
TGTGCCAGCAGCCGACAGGGTAACTATGGCTACACCTTC
CASSRQGNYGYTF
>-|-|TRBJ2-1|TRBV25-1|12
TGTGCCAGCAGACCCACCTCGGGTGAGCAGTTCTTC
CASRPTSGEQFF
>-|-|TRBJ2-1|TRBV19|13
TGTGCCAGTAGTATAGTTTTCGGAGCCGAGCAGTTCTTC
CASSIVFGAEQFF
>-|-|TRBJ2-1|TRBV27|15
TGTGCCAGCAGTTTATCGGGTAGCCGCTACAATGAGCAGTTCTTC
CASSLSGSRYNEQFF
>-|-|TRBJ1-1|TRBV10-2|13
TGCGCCAGCAAGCGACAGATGAACACTGAAGCTTTCTTT
CASKRQMNTEAFF
>-|-|TRBJ1-5|TRBV7-8|15
TGTGCCAGCAGCTTAGGCTCTGGGTTAGGTCAGCCCCAGCATTTT
CASSLGSGLGQPQHF
>-|-|TRBJ1-2|TRBV2|15
TGTGCCAGCAGTGAGGGTAGGAGCCCGGTCTATGGCTACACCTTC
CASSEGRSPVYGYTF
>-|TRBD2|TRBJ2-3|TRBV4-3|15
TGCGCCAGCAGCCCGAAGGGACTAGCGGTCGATACGCAGTATTTT
CASSPKGLAVDTQYF
>-|TRBD1|TRBJ2-6|TRBV7-9|15
TGTGCCAGCAGCTCGACAGGGTCTGGGGCCAACGTCCTGACTTTC
CASSSTGSGANVLTF
>-|TRBD2|TRBJ2-3|TRBV13|15
TGTGCCAGCAGCTTCAGAACTAGCGGTACAGATACGCAGTATTTT
CASSFRTSGTDTQYF
>-|TRBD2|TRBJ2-1|TRBV11-3|15
TGTGCCAGCAGCCCGGGACTAGCGGGAGCCAATGAGCAGTTCTTC
CASSPGLAGANEQFF
>once|-|TRBJ2-7|TRBV2|15
TGTGCCAGCAGTGAGTCATCAGCCTTCTCCTACGAGCAGTACTTC
CASSESSAFSYEQYF
>once|-|TRBJ2-2|TRBV4-3|15
TGCGCCAGCAGCCAAGTACGACAGAATCCCGGGGAGCTGTTTTTT
CASSQVRQNPGELFF
>once|TRBD2|TRBJ2-7|TRBV19|16
TGTGCCAGTAGTGGGACTAGCGGGAGGGCAGTCTACGAGCAGTACTTC
CASSGTSGRAVYEQYF
>medium-sized|-|TRBJ2-7|TRBV4-1|15
TGCGCCAGCAGCCAAGATCCGGGAGTGTCCTACGAGCAGTACTTC
CASSQDPGVSYEQYF
>-|TRBD1|TRBJ1-5|TRBV4-1|15
TGCGCCAGCAGCCAATGGGGACAGGGGACTCAGCCCCAGCATTTT
CASSQWGQGTQPQHF
>-|-|TRBJ2-7|TRBV9|14
TGTGCCAGCAGCGTAGCGGTAGGCTCCTACGAGCAGTACTTC
CASSVAVGSYEQYF
>-|-|TRBJ2-7|TRBV6-6|11
TGTGCCAGCAGTTATGACTACGAGCAGTACTTC
CASSYDYEQYF
>once|-|TRBJ2-1|TRBV11-2|15
TGTGCCAGCAGCTTAGCAGGGCCCGAGTACAATGAGCAGTTCTTC
CASSLAGPEYNEQFF
>-|-|TRBJ1-5|TRBV19|12
TGTGCCAGTAGTGGGTACAATCAGCCCCAGCATTTT
CASSGYNQPQHF
>-|-|TRBJ2-3|TRBV6-6|14
TGTGCCAGCAGCCCGTCATGGGGCCGGGATACGCAGTATTTT
CASSPSWGRDTQYF
>few|TRBD1|TRBJ1-2|TRBV20-1|11
TGCAGTGGGAAAGGGGGCCCTGGCTACACCTTC
CSGKGGPGYTF
>-|-|TRBJ2-2|TRBV11-2|15
TGTGCCGTCGGGCCGGTAGCGGTCCTCACCGGGGAGCTGTTTTTT
CAVGPVAVLTGELFF
>-|-|TRBJ2-1|TRBV29-1|12
TGCAGGGTCGGGGCCTCCGTGCATGAGCAGTTCTTC
CRVGASVHEQFF